This record covers a single T cell receptor beta chain. The record originates from a study of blood T cell repertoires in COVID-19. For the study at large: Samples representing acute and convalescent COVID-19 were sourced from the United States, Italy and Spain.

CDR1 and CDR2 (germline): LNHDA, SQIVND (reference sequence). Trimming pared 3 bases from V and 4 bases from J, leaving 15 bases between. The CDR3 extends over 15 amino acids. In the authors' methods: Cell counts per sample came from amplifying reference gene primers. Sequencing was performed with immunoSEQ multiplex PCR; in TCRdb, only in-frame clones are kept and a portion is missing. V and J calls and clone size are given by that table; D and trimming were obtained from the DNA. The sample has about 180,000 clones; 80% to 85% are singletons. This clonotype originated in a woman aged 55-69 years with acute or convalescent COVID-19. Source material: peripheral blood. The rearrangement links TRBV19 to TRBJ1-1, with TRBD1 as a possible D gene (5 bases). The DNA of the CDR3 is TGTGCCAGTAGTATTACGGGGGTATCTTTCACTGAAGCTTTCTTT. Protein sequence: CASSITGVSFTEAFF.